Listed below are T cell receptor beta chains from one sample, sequenced in a study of sequential checkpoint blockade in melanoma. Here immunoSEQ multiplex PCR was the method, and the copy in TCRdb shows in-frame clones only, minus some. The sample contains under 20,000 clones, around 80% of which appear only once. The material sequenced was CD8+ T cells sorted from blood (inferred from file names), taken from a patient given nivolumab and ipilimumab in sequence. All receptors derive from a human donor with melanoma. Each CDR3 is given with its conserved first and last residue. The D gene is left open where the match is weak. Size is omitted from some rows. Given values are once, few, many or a class for expanded clones.

V	J	D	size	DNA	CDR3
TRBV4-1	TRBJ2-3	.	.	TGCGCCAGCAGTCCCCCTGTCAGCACAGATACGCAGTATTTT	CASSPPVSTDTQYF
TRBV4-1	TRBJ2-1	TRBD2	few	TGCGCCAGCAGCCAAGAGGGGAGGGGAGATGAGCAGTTCTTC	CASSQEGRGDEQFF
TRBV9	TRBJ1-2	.	once	TGTGCCAGCAGCCTACCGGGACAACACTATGGCTACACCTTC	CASSLPGQHYGYTF
TRBV11-2	TRBJ2-7	TRBD2	.	TGTGCCAGCAGGGACCCTTCTAGCGGGCAAACCTACGAGCAGTACTTC	CASRDPSSGQTYEQYF
TRBV5-4	TRBJ2-7	TRBD1	.	TGTGCCAGCAGTCCTGGACAGGGCTTCGAGCAGTACTTC	CASSPGQGFEQYF
TRBV27	TRBJ2-7	.	.	TGTGCCAGCAGCGCGTTCTTTGAGGGAAACGAGCAGTACTTC	CASSAFFEGNEQYF
TRBV5-6	TRBJ2-7	TRBD1	.	TGTGCCAGCAGTCCCCTGGGACAGGGACCCTACGAGCAGTACTTC	CASSPLGQGPYEQYF
TRBV4-3	TRBJ1-2	.	.	TGCGCCAGCAGCCAAGGCTCGGGGGGCTATGGCTACACCTTC	CASSQGSGGYGYTF
TRBV7-9	TRBJ1-4	.	.	TGTGCCAGCAGCTTAGTGAACATGGAGGAAAAACTGTTTTTT	CASSLVNMEEKLFF
TRBV19	TRBJ2-7	TRBD1	.	TGTGCCAGTAGTTTGACAGGGGGCTCCTACGAGCAGTACTTC	CASSLTGGSYEQYF
TRBV10-1	TRBJ2-7	.	.	TGCGCCAGCAGTGAAAGTCCTCAATCGGCCTACGAGCAGTACTTC	CASSESPQSAYEQYF
TRBV4-3	TRBJ1-2	.	.	TGCGCCAGCAGCCAAGACAGGGGTGATGGCTACACCTTC	CASSQDRGDGYTF
TRBV4-1	TRBJ1-5	.	.	TGCGCCAGCAGCCAAGATCAAGGAGCCAATCAGCCCCAGCATTTT	CASSQDQGANQPQHF
TRBV11-2	TRBJ2-7	TRBD2	.	TGTGCCAGCAGCTTAGGAGCGGGAGGCTTCCTCTTCGACGAGCAGTACTTC	CASSLGAGGFLFDEQYF
TRBV25-1	TRBJ1-1	.	.	TGTGCCACGGCGGGGGCTTACACTGAAGCTTTCTTT	CATAGAYTEAFF
TRBV27	TRBJ1-1	.	.	TGTGCCAGCAGTCAACTTCTGACAGGACCGGGCGAGGATTACACTGAAGCTTTCTTT	CASSQLLTGPGEDYTEAFF
TRBV19	TRBJ2-7	.	.	TGTGCCAGTAGCTTCGGGCTCGGGGACGAGCAGTACTTC	CASSFGLGDEQYF
TRBV4-2	TRBJ1-2	.	.	TGTGCCAGCAGCCAAGCAATACAGGGCGATGGCTACACCTTC	CASSQAIQGDGYTF
TRBV19	TRBJ1-5	TRBD1	.	TGTGCCAGTAGTATCGCGGACAGGGATCAGCCCCAGCATTTT	CASSIADRDQPQHF
TRBV29-1	TRBJ1-3	.	.	TGCAGCGGTCTTACAGGATCCTCTGGAAACACCATATATTTT	CSGLTGSSGNTIYF
TRBV9	TRBJ1-6	.	.	TGTGCCAGCAGCCCAGAGGGGGAAGTCTATAATTCACCCCTCCACTTT	CASSPEGEVYNSPLHF
TRBV7-2	TRBJ2-6	TRBD1	.	TGTGCCAGCAGCTCCACAGGGGGCTGGGGGGCCAACGTCCTGACTTTC	CASSSTGGWGANVLTF
TRBV4-2	TRBJ2-3	TRBD2	once	TGTGCCAGCAGCCCTAGACTAGCGGGAGGCACAGATACGCAGTATTTT	CASSPRLAGGTDTQYF
TRBV29-1	TRBJ2-1	.	.	TGCAGCGTTGAAGATGGGGGGAGGACCTACAATGAGCAGTTCTTC	CSVEDGGRTYNEQFF
TRBV5-4	TRBJ1-3	.	.	TGTGCCAGCAGCCCCCGGGGGAATGGAAACACCATATATTTT	CASSPRGNGNTIYF
TRBV15	TRBJ2-7	TRBD2	.	TGTGCCACCAGCAGACAGACTAGCGCCGCCTACGAGCAGTACTTC	CATSRQTSAAYEQYF
TRBV7-6	TRBJ2-7	TRBD2	.	TGTGCCAGCAGCTTAGGAGCGGGAGGGTCCCCGCACGAGCAGTACTTC	CASSLGAGGSPHEQYF
TRBV9	TRBJ1-2	.	.	TGTGCCAGCAGCGTAGCGATCGGCCCCGGGGGTGGCTACACCTTC	CASSVAIGPGGGYTF
TRBV19	TRBJ2-7	TRBD1	.	TGTGCCAGTAGTATCACAGGGGCCTACGAGCAGTACTTC	CASSITGAYEQYF
TRBV5-5	TRBJ1-5	.	.	TGTGCCAGCAGCTTGGGGAGACCCAATCAGCCCCAGCATTTT	CASSLGRPNQPQHF
TRBV11-3	TRBJ1-3	.	once	TGTGCCAGCAGCCACGTGGCGGCAGGGGAGTCTGGAAACACCATATATTTT	CASSHVAAGESGNTIYF
TRBV2	TRBJ1-4	TRBD1	.	TGTGCCAGCAGTGCCCGGGACAGGGGATCAACTAATGAAAAACTGTTTTTT	CASSARDRGSTNEKLFF
TRBV11-2	TRBJ2-7	TRBD2	.	TGTGCCAGCAGTCGGGGGGAGGGTCCTCTTCGGGAGCAGTACTTC	CASSRGEGPLREQYF
TRBV6-6	TRBJ2-7	.	.	TGTGCCAGCAGTTTCCGCTACGAGCAGTACTTC	CASSFRYEQYF
TRBV4-2	TRBJ1-1	TRBD1	.	TGTGCCAGCAGCGCAGGGGGGAGAACTGAAGCTTTCTTT	CASSAGGRTEAFF
TRBV4-1	TRBJ1-1	.	.	TGCGCCAGCAGCCAAGAACCAGTTTACACTGAAGCTTTCTTT	CASSQEPVYTEAFF
TRBV2	TRBJ2-7	.	.	TGTGCTATCCGCGGAGGGGCCGCTTTTAGCGAGCAGTACTTC	CAIRGGAAFSEQYF